This T cell receptor (beta chain) was documented in a study of T cells in Graves' hyperthyroidism and ophthalmopathy. RNA transcripts served as the template for amplifying TCR beta CDR3 regions. When the TCR CDR3 underwent first-round RT-PCR, the HTBI primer set was used. One entry per CDR3 protein results from TCRdb running MiXCR on the multiplex PCR reads. The sample records approximately 380,000 distinct CDR3 sequences, over 11% being singletons. The sample holds many counts of this clonotype. CDR1 is SGHDT, CDR2 YYEEEE, per germline. V was clipped by 4 bases and J by 1 base, with 15 bases between them. CDR3 size: 15 residues.

The receptor comes from a man aged 50-59 years with Graves' ophthalmopathy. V and J are TRBV5-6 and TRBJ2-7, with D maybe TRBD2 (7 bases). The sequenced sample consisted of blood. The chain's CDR3 is CASSRGASSSYEQYF. In nucleotides, the CDR3 is TGTGCCAGCAGCCGGGGGGCCAGTTCGTCCTACGAGCAGTACTTC. Full variable domain (rest looked up from reference TRBV5-6 and TRBJ2-7): DAGVTQSPTHLIKTRGQQVTLRCSPKSGHDTVSWYQQALGQGPQFIFQYYEEEERQRGNFPDRFSGHQFPNYSSELNVNALLLGDSALYLCASSRGASSSYEQYFGPGTRLTVT.